Listed below are T cell receptor beta chains from one sample, sequenced in a study of cytomegalovirus exposure and HLA in healthy donors. Some clones are missing from TCRdb's copy, which holds only in-frame ones; the method was immunoSEQ multiplex PCR. The table records 150,000 to 200,000 clones, 72% of them present only once. Material: PBMCs. Receptors originate from a human donor in good health. The CDR3 runs from the conserved cysteine through the conserved F or W. D genes are given only for firm matches. A row's size may be missing; if present it is once, few, many or a size class.

V gene: TRBV18; J gene: TRBJ1-6; clone size: .; D gene: TRBD1; CDR3 DNA: TGTGCCAGCTCACGGGACAGGGAGCCACCCCTCCACTTT; CDR3 protein: CASSRDREPPLHF
V gene: TRBV19; J gene: TRBJ1-2; clone size: .; D gene: TRBD1; CDR3 DNA: TGTGCCAGTAGTCCCACAGGGGGCTCGTATGGCTACACCTTC; CDR3 protein: CASSPTGGSYGYTF
V gene: TRBV6-1; J gene: TRBJ2-7; clone size: .; D gene: .; CDR3 DNA: TGTGCCAGCAGTGTTGAAGCAGGCTCTTCCTACGAGCAGTACTTC; CDR3 protein: CASSVEAGSSYEQYF
V gene: TRBV6-5; J gene: TRBJ1-2; clone size: .; D gene: TRBD1; CDR3 DNA: TGTGCCAGTAGGCCCGACAGGGGGCTGGTCGGCTACACCTTC; CDR3 protein: CASRPDRGLVGYTF
V gene: TRBV19; J gene: TRBJ1-5; clone size: .; D gene: .; CDR3 DNA: TGTGCCAGTAGTATCGGGGGGAGCAATCAGCCCCAGCATTTT; CDR3 protein: CASSIGGSNQPQHF
V gene: TRBV6-6; J gene: TRBJ2-1; clone size: .; D gene: .; CDR3 DNA: TGTGCCAGCAGTTACGAGCGGAATGAGCAGTTCTTC; CDR3 protein: CASSYERNEQFF
V gene: TRBV5-4; J gene: TRBJ2-1; clone size: .; D gene: .; CDR3 DNA: TGTGCCAGCAGCTTGGACACCCGCTCCTACAATGAGCAGTTCTTC; CDR3 protein: CASSLDTRSYNEQFF
V gene: TRBV6-1; J gene: TRBJ1-3; clone size: .; D gene: .; CDR3 DNA: TGTGCCAGCAGTGCCTTCCCTGGAAACACCATATATTTT; CDR3 protein: CASSAFPGNTIYF
V gene: TRBV5-6; J gene: TRBJ1-1; clone size: few; D gene: TRBD1; CDR3 DNA: TGTGCCAGCAGCCCCGGGACAGGGTATTGTCGGGCTTTCTTT; CDR3 protein: CASSPGTGYCRAFF
V gene: TRBV19; J gene: TRBJ1-2; clone size: .; D gene: .; CDR3 DNA: TGTGCCAGTAGTTCATTTGACAGCTATGGCTACACCTTC; CDR3 protein: CASSSFDSYGYTF